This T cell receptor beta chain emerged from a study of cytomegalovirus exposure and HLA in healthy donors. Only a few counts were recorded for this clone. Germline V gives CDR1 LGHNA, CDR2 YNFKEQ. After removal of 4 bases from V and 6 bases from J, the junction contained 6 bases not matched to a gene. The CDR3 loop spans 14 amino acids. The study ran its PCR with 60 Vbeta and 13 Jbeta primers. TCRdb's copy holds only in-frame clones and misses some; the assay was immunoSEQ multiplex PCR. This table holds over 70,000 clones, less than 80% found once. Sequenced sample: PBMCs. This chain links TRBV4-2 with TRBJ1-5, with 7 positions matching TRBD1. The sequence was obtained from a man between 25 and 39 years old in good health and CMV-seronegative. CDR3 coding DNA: TGTGCCAGCAGCCCAACAGGGGTTAGTCAGCCCCAGCATTTT. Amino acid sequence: CASSPTGVSQPQHF.